One and the same sample provided the 7 T cell receptor beta chains below, sequenced in a study of blood T cell repertoires in COVID-19. Profiling relied on immunoSEQ multiplex PCR, and the TCRdb table lists in-frame clones only, not all of them. The repertoire has over 200,000 clones, approximately 87% of them found once; the top ten carry approximately 2.8%. The sequencing sample was made of PBMCs or T cells enriched from blood (not recorded which). Receptors originate from a woman aged 45-60 years in a cohort exposed to, infected with or recovered from COVID-19 (not recorded which).

The chain is built from TRBV30 and TRBJ1-2; possibly TRBD1 for D (5 bases). The V and J ends lost 8 bases and 0 bases respectively, with 16 bases between them. This CDR3 is built from 14 residues. Germline-derived CDR1 and CDR2 are GTSNPN and SVGIG (reference sequence). The CDR3 DNA reads TGTGCCAGGGATACCAGGGTCCCTAACTATGGCTACACCTTC. Protein: CARDTRVPNYGYTF. The full variable domain, its missing parts supplied by reference TRBV30 and TRBJ1-2, is SQTIHQWPATLVQPVGSPLSLECTVEGTSNPNLYWYRQAAGRGLQLLFYSVGIGQISSEVPQNLSASRPQDRQFILSSKKLLLSDSGFYLCARDTRVPNYGYTFGSGTRLTVV.

The V call is TRBV9, the J call TRBJ1-4, with a weak D call TRBD1 (6 bases). Deletions cut 4 bases from V and 0 bases from J, with 13 bases between. This CDR3 has 16 amino acids. The germline gives CDR1 SGDLS, CDR2 YYNGEE. The CDR3 spells CASSPQGSATNEKLFF. As DNA, the CDR3 is TGTGCCAGCAGCCCCCAGGGGAGCGCAACTAATGAAAAACTGTTTTTT.

The chain combines TRBV11-2 with TRBJ2-7; a possible D gene is TRBD2 (5 bases). The germline gives CDR1 SGHAT, CDR2 FQNNGV. V lost 1 base to trimming and J lost 1 base, with 11 bases between them. This CDR3 is 15 amino acids long. The CDR3 loop is CASSLVAAGSYEQYF. In DNA form, the CDR3 reads TGTGCCAGCAGCTTAGTGGCCGCGGGTTCCTACGAGCAGTACTTC.

The chain is built from TRBV24-1 and TRBJ1-5, with 7 bases matching TRBD1. The CDR3 sequence is 18 residues long. Germline lookup yields CDR1 KGHDR and CDR2 SFDVKD. Trimming cost V 0 bases and J 3 bases; bases outside gene matches: 10. As DNA, the CDR3 is TGTGCCACCAGTGATTTGAATGTTCGGGACAGCCCCAATCAGCCCCAGCATTTT. Protein product: CATSDLNVRDSPNQPQHF.

The chain employs TRBV10-2 and TRBJ1-3; D is undetermined. Trimming left V 8 bases short and J 5 bases short, with 13 bases between. CDR1 is WSHSY, CDR2 SAAADI, per germline. This CDR3 is built from 13 residues. The CDR3 sequence is CASGGDFRNTIYF. Here the CDR3 DNA reads TGCGCCAGCGGCGGAGATTTTAGAAACACCATATATTTT.

The rearrangement uses TRBV19 and TRBJ2-5, with D possibly being TRBD1 (5 bases). V lost 6 bases and J 5 bases, leaving 16 bases between the germline ends. CDR1 and CDR2 from the germline V gene are LNHDA and SQIVND (reference sequence). The CDR3 is 14 amino acids. The CDR3 nucleotides read TGTGCCAGTAGACAAGCAGGGTTGAAGGAGACCCAGTACTTC. It encodes CASRQAGLKETQYF.

The CDR3 is CASSLGGSYEQYF. CDR3 DNA sequence: TGTGCCAGCAGCTTGGGGGGGTCCTACGAGCAGTACTTC. V and J are TRBV11-2 and TRBJ2-7; TRBD2 aligns across 7 bases. CDR1 is SGHAT and CDR2 is FQNNGV in the germline V gene. V lost 3 bases, J lost 1 base, and 0 bases stayed unmatched. The CDR3 is 13 residues long. Full variable domain (rest looked up from reference TRBV11-2 and TRBJ2-7): EAGVAQSPRYKIIEKRQSVAFWCNPISGHATLYWYQQILGQGPKLLIQFQNNGVVDDSQLPKDRFSAERLKGVDSTLKIQPAKLEDSAVYLCASSLGGSYEQYFGPGTRLTVT.